This TCR beta chain was recovered during a study of T cells after yellow fever vaccination. 5'RACE template switching produced TCR cDNA carrying a universal primer site and UMIs. MiXCR, run by TCRdb on the 5' RACE reads, gives a single entry per CDR3 protein. The sample carries approximately 260,000 distinct CDR3 sequences, 5.2% recorded once. Regarding the study as a whole: A small share of clonotypes appeared in both CD4 and CD8 compartments. Contamination by abundant bulk-population clonotypes could be present in FACS-sorted repertoires. Subsequent booster samples again held most clones from primary vaccination (96% CD4, approximately 86% CD8).

With regard to this clonotype: What it recognizes is unknown.

Sequenced material: CD4+ T cells sorted from PBMCs, taken on the day of the yellow fever booster vaccination. The receptor's source is a man aged 18 to 35 who received the YFV17D yellow fever vaccine.

The CDR3 loop reads CASSRPGRTFYEQYF. The CDR3 DNA reads TGTGCCAGCAGCCGGCCGGGACGGACTTTCTACGAGCAGTACTTC. This chain connects TRBV3-1 to TRBJ2-7; D tentatively reads TRBD1 or TRBD2 (5 bases each). Between the trimmed V and J ends, which lost 4 bases and 3 bases, there was a span of 16 bases. The CDR3 is 15 residues long. Germline V gene lookup returns CDR1 LGHDT and CDR2 YNNKEL (reference sequence).